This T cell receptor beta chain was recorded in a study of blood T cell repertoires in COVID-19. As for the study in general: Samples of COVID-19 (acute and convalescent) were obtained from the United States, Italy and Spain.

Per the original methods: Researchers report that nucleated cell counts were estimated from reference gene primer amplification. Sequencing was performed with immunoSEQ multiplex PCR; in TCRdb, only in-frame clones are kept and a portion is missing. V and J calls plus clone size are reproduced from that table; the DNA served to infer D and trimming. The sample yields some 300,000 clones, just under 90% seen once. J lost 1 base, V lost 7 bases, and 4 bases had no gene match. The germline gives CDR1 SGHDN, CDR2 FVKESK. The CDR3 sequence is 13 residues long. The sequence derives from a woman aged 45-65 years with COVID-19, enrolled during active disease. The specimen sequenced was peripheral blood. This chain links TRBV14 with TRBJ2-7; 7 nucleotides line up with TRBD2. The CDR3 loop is CASTPGLSYEQYF. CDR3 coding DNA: TGTGCCAGCACCCCGGGACTATCCTACGAGCAGTACTTC.